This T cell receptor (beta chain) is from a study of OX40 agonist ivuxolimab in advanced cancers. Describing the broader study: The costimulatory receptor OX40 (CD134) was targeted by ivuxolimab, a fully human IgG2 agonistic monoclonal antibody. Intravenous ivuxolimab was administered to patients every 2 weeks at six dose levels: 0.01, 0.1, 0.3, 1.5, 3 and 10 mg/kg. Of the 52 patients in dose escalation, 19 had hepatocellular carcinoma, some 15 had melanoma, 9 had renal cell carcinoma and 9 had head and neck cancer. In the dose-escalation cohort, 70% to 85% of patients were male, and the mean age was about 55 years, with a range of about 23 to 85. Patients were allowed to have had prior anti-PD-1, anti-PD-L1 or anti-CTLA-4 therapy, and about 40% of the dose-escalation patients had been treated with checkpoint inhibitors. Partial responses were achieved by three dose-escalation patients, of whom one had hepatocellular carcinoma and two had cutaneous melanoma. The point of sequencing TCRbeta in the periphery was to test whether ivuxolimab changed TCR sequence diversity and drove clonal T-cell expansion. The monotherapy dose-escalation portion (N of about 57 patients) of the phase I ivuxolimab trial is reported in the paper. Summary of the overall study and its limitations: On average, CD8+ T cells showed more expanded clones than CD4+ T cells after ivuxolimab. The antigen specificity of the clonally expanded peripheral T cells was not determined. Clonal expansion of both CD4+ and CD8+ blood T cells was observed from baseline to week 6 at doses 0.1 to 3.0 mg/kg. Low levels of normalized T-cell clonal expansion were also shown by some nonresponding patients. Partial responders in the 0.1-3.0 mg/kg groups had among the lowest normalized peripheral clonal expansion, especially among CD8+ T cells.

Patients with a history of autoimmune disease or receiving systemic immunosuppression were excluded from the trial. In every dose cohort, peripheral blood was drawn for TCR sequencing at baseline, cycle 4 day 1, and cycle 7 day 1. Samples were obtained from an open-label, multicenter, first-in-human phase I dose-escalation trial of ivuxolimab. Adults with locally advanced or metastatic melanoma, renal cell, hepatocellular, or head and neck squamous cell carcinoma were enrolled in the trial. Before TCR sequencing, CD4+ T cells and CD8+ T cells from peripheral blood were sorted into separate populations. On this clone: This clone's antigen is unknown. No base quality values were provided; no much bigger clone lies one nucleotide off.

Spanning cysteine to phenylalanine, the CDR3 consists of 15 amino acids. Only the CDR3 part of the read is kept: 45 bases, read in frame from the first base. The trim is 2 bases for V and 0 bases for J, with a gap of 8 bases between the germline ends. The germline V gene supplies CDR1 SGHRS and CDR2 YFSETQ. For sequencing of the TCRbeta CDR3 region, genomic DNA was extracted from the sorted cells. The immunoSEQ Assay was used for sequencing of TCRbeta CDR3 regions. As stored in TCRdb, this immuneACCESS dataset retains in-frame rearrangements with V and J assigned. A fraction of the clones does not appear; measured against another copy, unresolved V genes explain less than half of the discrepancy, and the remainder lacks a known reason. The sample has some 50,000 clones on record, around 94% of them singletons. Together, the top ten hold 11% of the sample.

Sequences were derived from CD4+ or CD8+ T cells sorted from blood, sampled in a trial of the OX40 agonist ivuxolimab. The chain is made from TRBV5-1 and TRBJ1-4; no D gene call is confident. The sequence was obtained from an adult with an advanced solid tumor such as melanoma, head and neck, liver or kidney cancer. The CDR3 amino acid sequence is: CASSFTDATNEKLFF. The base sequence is TGCGCCAGCAGCTTTACAGACGCAACTAATGAAAAACTGTTTTTT.